Below are 25 T cell receptor beta chains sequenced from a single sample in a study of T cells expressing NK-cell markers (TCRdb year 2020). The library was built by means of 5' RACE. Instrument used: Illumina HiSeq 2000. With the reads reprocessed by TCRdb, a single entry stands for each CDR3 protein sequence and no DNA is reported. The sample table records some 150,000 distinct CDR3 sequences. Roughly 12% of the sample comes from the top ten. The sequenced sample was blood T cells: a sorted CD56 or NKG2C T cell subset, CD4+ or CD8+ T cells, or bulk PBMC T cells (not recorded which). The receptors stem from a man between 18 and 29 years old in good health. Donor details come from another sample of the same person, matched by shared clones.

This chain uses TRBV6-2 or TRBV6-3 with TRBJ2-3; the D call of TRBD1 rests on TCRdb alone, since no DNA is present to check it. From germline, CDR1 is MNHEY and CDR2 SVGEGT. The CDR3 covers 15 residues. Here the CDR3 reads CASSYSDRDTDTQYF.

This sequence joins TRBV19 and TRBJ2-2; TCRdb calls TRBD2, which cannot be checked without DNA. This CDR3 has 14 amino acids. Germline V gene lookup returns CDR1 LNHDA and CDR2 SQIVND (reference sequence). CDR3 residues: CASSLSSGRGELFF.

J is TRBJ2-4 and V is TRBV5-6; as DNA is missing, the TRBD1 call by TCRdb cannot be tested. The length of the CDR3 is 12 residues. The germline V gene encodes CDR1 SGHDT and CDR2 YYEEEE. CDR3 loop: CASTEGMDIQYF.

The chain links TRBV9 to TRBJ2-1; TCRdb designates TRBD2, a call that cannot be tested without DNA. CDR1 is SGDLS and CDR2 is YYNGEE in the germline V gene. The CDR3 contains 16 residues. CDR3 amino acids: CASSVEGSGRGFEQFF.

This chain joins TRBV4-1 and TRBJ1-5; the D call of TRBD1 rests on TCRdb alone, since no DNA is present to check it. Germline V CDR1 and CDR2: MGHRA, YSYEKL. CDR3 length equals 15 residues. CDR3 amino acids: CASSQDRDSYQPQHF.

The V gene is TRBV6-4, the J gene TRBJ2-3. Per germline, CDR1 MRHNA and CDR2 SNTAGT. The CDR3 contains 15 residues. The CDR3 sequence: CASSDSGLATDTQYF.

The genes are TRBV11-2 and TRBJ1-4; TCRdb's D call of TRBD1 is untestable without DNA. The germline V gene encodes CDR1 SGHAT and CDR2 FQNNGV. CDR3 length equals 15 residues. The CDR3: CASSLLGGLGEKLFF.

This chain's CDR3 is CSVDANNEQFF. This chain joins TRBV29-1 and TRBJ2-1. CDR3 size: 11 residues. In germline, CDR1 is SQVTM, CDR2 ANQGSEA.

The V and J genes are TRBV27 and TRBJ2-3; as DNA is missing, the TRBD1 call by TCRdb cannot be tested. This CDR3 spans 16 amino acids. Germline CDR1 MNHEY, CDR2 SMNVEV (reference sequence). The CDR3 loop reads CASSPPPDREGDTQYF.

This clonotype is deemed medium-sized by its frequency. The gene calls are TRBV25-1 and TRBJ2-7. The germline V gene has CDR1 MGHDK and CDR2 SYGVNS. This CDR3 contains 12 residues. This CDR3 is CASLGVSYEQYF.

The V gene is TRBV19, the J gene TRBJ1-2; the D call from TCRdb, TRBD1, cannot be confirmed without DNA. The CDR3 length is 13 residues. CDR1 LNHDA and CDR2 SQIVND come from the germline V gene (reference sequence). The CDR3 region is CASSIAQGHGYTF.

This rearrangement joins TRBV12-5 to TRBJ2-1; TCRdb calls TRBD2, which cannot be checked without DNA. The germline gives CDR1 LGHNT, CDR2 FRNRAP. This CDR3 contains 15 residues. The CDR3 sequence is CASGIHSGRGNEQFF. Complete variable domain (other parts from reference TRBV12-5 and TRBJ2-1): DARVTQTPRHKVTEMGQEVTMRCQPILGHNTVFWYRQTMMQGLELLAYFRNRAPLDDSGMPKDRFSAEMPDATLATLKIQPSEPRDSAVYFCASGIHSGRGNEQFFGPGTRLTVL.

The chain carries TRBV12-3 or TRBV12-4 and TRBJ2-5. The CDR3 loop spans 15 amino acids. Here the CDR3 reads CASSLGHYLQETQYF.

This chain connects TRBV6-5 to TRBJ2-5. The germline V gene has CDR1 MNHEY and CDR2 SVGAGI. The CDR3 is 14 residues long. The CDR3 protein is CASSYSGIQETQYF.

The rearrangement links TRBV12-3 or TRBV12-4 to TRBJ1-2; there is no DNA to check the TCRdb D call of TRBD1. The CDR3 contains 13 residues. CDR3 sequence: CASRGTVSYGYTF.

The chain has TRBV5-1 and TRBJ2-1; the D call from TCRdb, TRBD2, cannot be confirmed without DNA. Germline lookup yields CDR1 SGHRS and CDR2 YFSETQ. The CDR3 covers 14 residues. CDR3 region: CASSPGWGVDEQFF.

The rearrangement uses TRBV14 and TRBJ2-1; no DNA is available, so the TRBD2 call from TCRdb remains unchecked. Germline CDR1 SGHDN, CDR2 FVKESK. This CDR3 has 15 residues. The CDR3 spells CASSQLAGGPNEQFF.

The chain is built from TRBV28 and TRBJ2-7. CDR1 and CDR2 (germline): MDHEN, SYDVKM. The CDR3 sequence is 14 residues long. CDR3 in amino acids: CASSSDRETYEQYF.

This sequence joins TRBV20-1 and TRBJ2-7; the D call from TCRdb, TRBD1, cannot be confirmed without DNA. CDR1 is DFQATT and CDR2 is SNEGSKA in the germline V gene (reference sequence). This CDR3 has 11 amino acids. CDR3 loop: CSAPRTDEQYF.

The chain carries TRBV2 and TRBJ1-3; checking the TCRdb D call of TRBD1 is not possible without DNA. The CDR3 has 17 residues. The germline CDR1 and CDR2 sequences are SNHLY and FYNNEI. The CDR3 loop reads CASSEPLTVRAGNTIYF.

The J gene is TRBJ2-1, the V gene TRBV6-2 or TRBV6-3; with no DNA, the TCRdb D assignment of TRBD1 cannot be verified. The length of the CDR3 is 21 residues. Per germline, CDR1 MNHEY and CDR2 SVGEGT. The CDR3 spells CASSYSVHSYGASPSYNEQFF.

This sequence joins TRBV7-3 and TRBJ2-2; the D gene TCRdb calls, TRBD1, cannot be checked with no DNA. This CDR3 contains 16 residues. Germline V CDR1 and CDR2: SGHTA, FQGTGA. The CDR3 loop reads CASSPQDREATGELFF.

The chain employs TRBV9 and TRBJ2-3. The length of the CDR3 is 16 residues. Germline CDR1 is SGDLS and CDR2 is YYNGEE. The chain's CDR3 is CASSVDRAVSTDTQYF.

The V and J genes are TRBV10-2 and TRBJ2-3; TCRdb's assignment of TRBD1 cannot be checked, as there is no DNA. The CDR3 is 15 residues long. Germline CDR1 WSHSY, CDR2 SAAADI. CDR3 loop: CASSESGRNWDTQYF.

V gene TRBV12-3 or TRBV12-4 combines with J gene TRBJ1-1. The CDR3 sequence is 12 residues long. CDR3 residues: CASSLGGQSPFF.